This entry lists 9 T cell receptor beta chains sequenced from one sample in a study of tumor-infiltrating lymphocytes in primary liver carcinoma. TCR beta cDNA came from around 0.5 ug total RNA, primed with a constant-region primer. Amplification in three nested multiplex PCR rounds with slightly modified ARM-PCR gave rise to TCR beta libraries. With TRBV1-TRBV30 forward primers and a C-beta reverse primer, the first two PCR rounds were run for 10 to 11 cycles each. Via MiXCR, TCRdb re-called the multiplex PCR reads, giving one row per CDR3 protein. The data hold just under 95,000 distinct CDR3 sequences, with roughly 70% observed a single time. From unsorted bulk tissue weighing roughly 19-34 mg, DNA and RNA were co-extracted. The sequenced sample was tumor-adjacent normal liver tissue. These receptors were collected from a man aged 35-49 years with primary liver carcinoma and hepatitis B virus infection.

This clonotype was recorded at least ten times. The chain joins TRBV12-3 or TRBV12-4 to TRBJ1-1; TRBD1 agrees at 8 bases. Losses at the gene ends were 2 bases for V and 5 bases for J; bases not matched to a gene: 4. CDR3 length: 14 residues. For the CDR3, the DNA is TGTGCCAGCAGTTTACAGGGGGCAGGGACTGAAGCTTTCTTT. It encodes CASSLQGAGTEAFF.

To note about this clonotype: A much larger clone is a single base away; this may be a read error. This chain uses TRBV10-3 with TRBJ2-2, with TRBD1 as a possible D gene (6 bases). The CDR3 is 14 residues long. Trimming left V 7 bases short and J 4 bases short, with 13 bases between. The V gene's germline CDR1 is ENHRY and CDR2 SYGVKD. In DNA form, the CDR3 reads TGTGCCATCACCGAGGACAGACTCACCGGGGAGCTGTTTTTT. This gives the protein CAITEDRLTGELFF.

As concerns this clonotype: Just one base apart from a much larger clone, this may be a read error. The chain has TRBV6-1 and TRBJ2-3; D is perhaps TRBD1 or TRBD2 (6 bases each). The CDR3 is 16 amino acids. CDR1 MNHNS and CDR2 SASEGT come from the germline V gene. The V end was cut by 6 bases, the J end by 0 bases, with 16 bases between. This CDR3 is CASRPVGGASTDTQYF. DNA of the CDR3: TGTGCCAGCAGACCTGTGGGGGGCGCTAGCACAGATACGCAGTATTTT.

There are many counts of this clonotype. The rearrangement links TRBV6-1 to TRBJ1-5, with 7 bases aligning to TRBD1. CDR3 length: 14 amino acids. V was clipped by 6 bases and J by 2 bases; unmatched bases: 4. CDR1 MNHNS and CDR2 SASEGT come from the germline V gene. The CDR3 here is CASRPGTGNQPQHF. In DNA form, the CDR3 reads TGTGCCAGCAGGCCCGGGACAGGCAATCAGCCCCAGCATTTT.

Of note for this clonotype: One end of the junction is discordant with germline, which a read error may explain. The J gene is TRBJ2-7, the V gene TRBV12-3 or TRBV12-4; weak D call: TRBD1 (5 bases). CDR3 length: 13 residues. This chain's CDR3 is CASFIGSGYGQYF. The DNA of the CDR3 is TGTGCCAGTTTTATAGGGTCAGGGTACGGGCAGTACTTC.

This clonotype was counted many times. This chain uses TRBV6-6 with TRBJ2-2; D is uncertain. The V end was cut by 4 bases, the J end by 0 bases, with 3 bases between. This CDR3 spans 13 amino acids. Germline V gene data show CDR1 as MNHNY and CDR2 as SVGAGI (reference sequence). This chain's CDR3 is CASSFANTGELFF. The CDR3, as DNA: TGTGCCAGCAGTTTCGCGAACACCGGGGAGCTGTTTTTT.

Comment on this clonotype: A junction boundary mismatches the germline segment, possibly from a read error. The chain carries TRBV11-2 and TRBJ2-7; 7 positions match TRBD2. Germline loops: CDR1 SGHAT, CDR2 FQNNGV. The CDR3 totals 16 residues. The CDR3 DNA is TGTACCACCAGCCAAGTTAAGGCAGCGGGAAAGCCCGAGCAGTATTTC. As protein: CTTSQVKAAGKPEQYF. Full variable domain (outside the CDR3, taken from reference TRBV11-2 and TRBJ2-7): EAGVAQSPRYKIIEKRQSVAFWCNPISGHATLYWYQQILGQGPKLLIQFQNNGVVDDSQLPKDRFSAERLKGVDSTLKIQPAKLEDSAVYLCTTSQVKAAGKPEQYFGPGTRLTVT.

Of note for this clonotype: The conserved final phenylalanine or tryptophan is absent from the CDR3, which likely points to a read error. V gene TRBV6-4 combines with J gene TRBJ2-1; TRBD2 matches at 14 bases. With 4 bases clipped from V and 8 bases from J, the junction kept 1 base outside the gene matches. CDR1 and CDR2 from the germline V gene are MRHNA and SNTAGT. The CDR3 is 14 amino acids. The CDR3: CASSGGLAGDEQFS. The CDR3 nucleotides read TGTGCCAGCAGTGGGGGACTAGCGGGAGATGAGCAGTTCTCC.

The chain employs TRBV23-1 and TRBJ2-1, with 10 bases fitting TRBD1. TRBV23-1 is an ORF, with its function uncertain. This CDR3 comprises 16 residues. J lost 6 bases, V lost 7 bases, and 12 bases had no gene match. CDR3 bases: TGCGCCAGCACTAATCCGCCGGGACAGGGGCCCAATGAGCAGTTCTTC. As protein: CASTNPPGQGPNEQFF.